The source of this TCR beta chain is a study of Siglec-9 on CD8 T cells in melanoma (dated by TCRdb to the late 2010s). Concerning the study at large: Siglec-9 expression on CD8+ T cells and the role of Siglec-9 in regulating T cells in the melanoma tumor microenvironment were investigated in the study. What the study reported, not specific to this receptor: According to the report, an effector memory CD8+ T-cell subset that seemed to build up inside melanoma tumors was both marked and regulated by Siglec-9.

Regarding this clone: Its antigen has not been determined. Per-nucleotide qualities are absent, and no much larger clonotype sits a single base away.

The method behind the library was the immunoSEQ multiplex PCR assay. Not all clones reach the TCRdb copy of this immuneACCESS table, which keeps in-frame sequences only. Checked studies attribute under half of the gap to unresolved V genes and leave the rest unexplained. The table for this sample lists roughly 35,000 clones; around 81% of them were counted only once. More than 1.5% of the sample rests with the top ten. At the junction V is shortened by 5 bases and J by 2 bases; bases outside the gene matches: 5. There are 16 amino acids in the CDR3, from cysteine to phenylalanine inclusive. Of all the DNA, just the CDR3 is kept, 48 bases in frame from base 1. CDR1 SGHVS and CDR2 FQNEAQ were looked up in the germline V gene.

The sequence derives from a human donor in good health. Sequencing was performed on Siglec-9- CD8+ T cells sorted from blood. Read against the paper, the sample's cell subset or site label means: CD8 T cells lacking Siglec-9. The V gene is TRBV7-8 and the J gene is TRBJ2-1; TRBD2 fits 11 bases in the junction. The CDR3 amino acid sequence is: CASSPLLAGAYNEQFF. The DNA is TGTGCCAGCAGCCCACTACTAGCGGGGGCCTACAATGAGCAGTTCTTC.